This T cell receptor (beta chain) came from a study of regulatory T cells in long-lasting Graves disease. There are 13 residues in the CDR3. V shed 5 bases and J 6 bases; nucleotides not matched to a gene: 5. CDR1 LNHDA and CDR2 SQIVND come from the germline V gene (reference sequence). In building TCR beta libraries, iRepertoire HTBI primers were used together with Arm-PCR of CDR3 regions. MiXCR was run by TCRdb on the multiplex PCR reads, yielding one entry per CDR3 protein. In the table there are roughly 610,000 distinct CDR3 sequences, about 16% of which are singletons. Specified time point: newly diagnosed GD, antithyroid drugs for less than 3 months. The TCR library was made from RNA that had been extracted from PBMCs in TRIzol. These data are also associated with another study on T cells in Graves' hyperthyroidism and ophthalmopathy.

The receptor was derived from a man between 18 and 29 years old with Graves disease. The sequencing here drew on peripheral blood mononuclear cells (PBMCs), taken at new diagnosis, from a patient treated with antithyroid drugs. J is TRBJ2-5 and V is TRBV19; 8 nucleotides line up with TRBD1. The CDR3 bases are TGTGCCAGTAGTCAGGGGGCGGGGAAGACCCAGTACTTC. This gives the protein CASSQGAGKTQYF.